Listed here are 19 T cell receptor beta chains from one sample, sequenced in a study of T cell repertoires in cytomegalovirus infection. These TCRs' antigens remain unknown. TCRdb reanalysed the reads using MiXCR and keeps one entry per CDR3 protein. This repertoire shows around 800,000 distinct CDR3 sequences, 32% found once; its top ten account for roughly 12%. Specimen: cultured CD8+ T cells from PBMCs, collected from culture after CMV antigen stimulation. Every receptor here comes from a human donor in good health (CMV status not recorded). Some clones in this sample may be carry-over from other donors' samples.

This clonotype has a handful of counts. The chain couples TRBV6-6 to TRBJ2-7, with 10 bases aligning to TRBD1. Trimming at V came to 7 bases and at J to 3 bases, leaving 15 bases not matched to a gene. The CDR3 is 17 residues long. Germline V gives CDR1 MNHNY, CDR2 SVGAGI (reference sequence). DNA for the CDR3: TGTGCCAGCACTTCCACTCCCTTAGGGACAGGGGACTACGAGCAGTACTTC. Amino acids: CASTSTPLGTGDYEQYF.

The genes are TRBV7-9 and TRBJ2-1; no clear D gene. Trimming pared 5 bases from V and 6 bases from J, leaving 11 bases between. Germline-derived CDR1 and CDR2 are SEHNR and FQNEAQ (reference sequence). This CDR3 contains 13 residues. For the CDR3, the DNA is TGTGCCAGCAGCCTTCCACGTATCAATGAGCAGTTCTTC. It specifies CASSLPRINEQFF.

This clonotype was seen repeatedly, ten times or more. The chain couples TRBV7-6 to TRBJ2-3; TRBD2 matches 12 bases. In germline, CDR1 is SGHVS, CDR2 FNYEAQ. The junction had 7 bases not matched to a gene; V was cut back by 2 bases and J by 4 bases. The length of the CDR3 is 17 residues. CDR3 region: CASSLIWASGGADTQYF. The CDR3 nucleotides are TGTGCCAGCAGCTTAATATGGGCTAGCGGGGGGGCAGATACGCAGTATTTT. Drawing the rest from reference TRBV7-6 and TRBJ2-3, the complete variable domain is GAGVSQSPRYKVTKRGQDVALRCDPISGHVSLYWYRQALGQGPEFLTYFNYEAQQDKSGLPNDRFSAERPEGSISTLTIQRTEQRDSAMYRCASSLIWASGGADTQYFGPGTRLTVL.

The chain combines TRBV12-3 or TRBV12-4 with TRBJ2-7; TRBD1 agrees at 8 bases. The CDR3 length is 12 residues. After removal of 6 bases from V and 6 bases from J, the junction contained 4 bases not matched to a gene. CDR3 bases: TGTGCCAGCAGGGGCAGGGGGCCCGAGCAGTACTTC. It translates to CASRGRGPEQYF.

This clonotype was detected ten times or more. The V call is TRBV12-5, the J call TRBJ2-3; a weak D match, TRBD2 (5 bases). The CDR3 length is 17 residues. Germline V gives CDR1 LGHNT, CDR2 FRNRAP. V was cut by 1 base and J by 2 bases, with 16 bases left in between. The CDR3 protein is CASGLEVAGVFTDTQYF. The DNA for the CDR3 is TGTGCTAGTGGTTTGGAGGTTGCGGGCGTTTTCACAGATACGCAGTATTTT.

This clonotype was observed a few times. The chain carries TRBV27 and TRBJ2-1; TRBD1 or TRBD2 may be the D gene (6 bases each). The ends were cut back, 6 bases at V and 10 bases at J, with 19 bases in the middle. The CDR3 totals 14 residues. Germline-derived CDR1 and CDR2 are MNHEY and SMNVEV (reference sequence). CDR3 DNA sequence: TGTGCCAGCAGCCCCGATCCGGGGGCCGAGGAGCAGTTCTTC. It translates to CASSPDPGAEEQFF.

With regard to this clonotype: A read error may account for a junction end that differs from germline. The chain combines TRBV7-6 with TRBJ1-4, with 8 bases matching TRBD1. Per the germline V gene, CDR1 is SGHVS and CDR2 is FNYEAQ. This CDR3 is built from 16 residues. CDR3 region: CASSSGQGVTNENLFF. The CDR3 DNA sequence: TGTGCCAGCAGCTCCGGACAGGGCGTAACTAATGAAAACCTGTTTTTT.

At least ten counts were recorded for this clonotype. V and J are TRBV11-2 and TRBJ2-3; maybe TRBD1 (6 bases). CDR3 length: 17 residues. Trimming cost V 1 base and J 2 bases, with 16 bases left between them. The germline V gene encodes CDR1 SGHAT and CDR2 FQNNGV. CDR3 in amino acids: CASSLGFQGTFTDTQYF. CDR3 in DNA: TGTGCCAGCAGCTTAGGATTCCAGGGGACCTTCACAGATACGCAGTATTTT.

This chain connects TRBV24-1 to TRBJ2-1, with D possibly matching TRBD1 (6 bases). CDR3 length: 18 amino acids. Per the germline V gene, CDR1 is KGHDR and CDR2 is SFDVKD. V lost 4 bases to trimming and J lost 0 bases, with 18 bases between them. The CDR3, as DNA: TGTGCCACCAGTGACCACACTATAGACAGGAGCTCCTACAATGAGCAGTTCTTC. As protein: CATSDHTIDRSSYNEQFF.

The rearrangement joins TRBV7-2 to TRBJ2-7; D remains ambiguous. V dropped 6 bases and J dropped 2 bases, with 14 bases sitting between them. Looked up from germline, CDR1 is SGHTA and CDR2 is FQGNSA. This CDR3 comprises 14 residues. CDR3 amino acids: CASRDGSGAYEQYF. Here the CDR3 DNA reads TGTGCCAGCAGAGATGGATCCGGAGCCTACGAGCAGTACTTC.

This clonotype was counted only a few times. V gene TRBV19 combines with J gene TRBJ1-4; maybe TRBD1 (6 bases). V was clipped by 6 bases and J by 4 bases, with 12 bases between them. The length of the CDR3 is 14 residues. Germline values: CDR1 LNHDA, CDR2 SQIVND (reference sequence). As DNA, the CDR3 is TGTGCCAGTAGCACGACAGGTCATAATGAAAAACTGTTTTTT. It translates to CASSTTGHNEKLFF.

Only a few counts were recorded for this clonotype. J is TRBJ2-6 and V is TRBV12-3 or TRBV12-4; D is unclear. The CDR3 sequence is 16 residues long. Trimming removed 3 bases at V and 3 bases at J, with 12 bases between. The DNA of the CDR3 is TGTGCCAGCAGTTTCCCCCTATGGGGTGGGGCCAACGTCCTGACTTTC. This codes for CASSFPLWGGANVLTF.

The chain joins TRBV19 to TRBJ2-1; 8 bases agree with TRBD2. Germline-derived CDR1 and CDR2 are LNHDA and SQIVND (reference sequence). V lost 4 bases, J lost 6 bases, and 5 bases stayed unmatched. This CDR3 contains 14 residues. CDR3 DNA: TGTGCCAGTAGTAAATCGGGACTAGGCAATGAGCAGTTCTTC. This codes for CASSKSGLGNEQFF.

This clonotype showed up many times. The chain is built from TRBV7-2 and TRBJ1-2; D remains ambiguous. From germline, CDR1 is SGHTA and CDR2 FQGNSA. Between the trimmed V and J ends, which lost 10 bases and 8 bases, there was a span of 20 bases. CDR3 length equals 13 residues. CDR3 DNA sequence: TGTGCCACCCCCAACAGCCTTACTTCAGGCTACACCTTC. Translating it yields CATPNSLTSGYTF. Together with reference TRBV7-2 and TRBJ1-2, the CDR3 gives the full variable domain: GAGVSQSPSNKVTEKGKDVELRCDPISGHTALYWYRQSLGQGLEFLIYFQGNSAPDKSGLPSDRFSAERTGGSVSTLTIQRTQQEDSAVYLCATPNSLTSGYTFGSGTRLTVV.

Notes on this clonotype: A much larger clone differs by one base, so this may be a read error. The chain carries TRBV7-2 and TRBJ2-1; D tentatively fits TRBD1 or TRBD2 (6 bases each). Germline V gene data show CDR1 as SGHTA and CDR2 as FQGNSA. The CDR3 runs to 18 residues. V lost 1 base to trimming and J lost 7 bases, with 23 bases between them. In DNA form, the CDR3 reads TGTGCCAGCAGCTTAGTACTAGTGGGGGCGTATCGGGGGAATGAGCAGTTCTTC. It codes for CASSLVLVGAYRGNEQFF.

Concerning this clonotype: Compared with germline, one end of the junction differs, possibly owing to a read error. The chain links TRBV12-3 or TRBV12-4 to TRBJ2-1, with 9 nucleotides matching TRBD1. This CDR3 has 14 residues. The CDR3 spells CASSLTGGYSEQFF. The DNA for the CDR3 is TGTGCCAGCAGTTTGACAGGGGGTTACAGTGAGCAGTTCTTC.

The table lists this clonotype with many counts. The chain uses TRBV7-2 and TRBJ1-3; maybe TRBD1 (5 bases). This CDR3 is built from 12 residues. Germline-derived CDR1 and CDR2 are SGHTA and FQGNSA. V was trimmed by 1 base and J by 12 bases, leaving 10 bases between them. CDR3 region: CASSLGGEGIYF. CDR3 DNA: TGTGCCAGCAGCTTAGGGGGGGAAGGCATATATTTT. The full variable domain, rest sourced from reference TRBV7-2 and TRBJ1-3, is GAGVSQSPSNKVTEKGKDVELRCDPISGHTALYWYRQSLGQGLEFLIYFQGNSAPDKSGLPSDRFSAERTGGSVSTLTIQRTQQEDSAVYLCASSLGGEGIYFGEGSWLTVV.

A word on this clonotype: Sequence at one end of the junction differs from germline and may be a read error. The genes are TRBV20-1 and TRBJ1-2; D unclear. Germline-derived CDR1 and CDR2 are DFQATT and SNEGSKA (reference sequence). CDR3 length equals 15 residues. In nucleotides, the CDR3 is TGCAGTGCTAGAGATTTGGCGCCCGGCGGATATGACTACACCTTC. Amino acid sequence: CSARDLAPGGYDYTF.

This chain uses TRBV6-5 with TRBJ1-4; no reliable D call. This CDR3 comprises 17 residues. Trimming stripped 1 base from V and 7 bases from J, with 19 bases between. Germline lookup yields CDR1 MNHEY and CDR2 SVGAGI. The CDR3: CASSYYSPRREGEKLFF. The CDR3 bases are TGTGCCAGCAGTTACTATTCTCCCCGCCGCGAGGGTGAAAAACTGTTTTTT.